These T cell receptor beta chains were read from a single sample in a study of blood T cell repertoires in COVID-19. Assay: immunoSEQ multiplex PCR; the TCRdb copy retains only in-frame clones and omits some. This table holds over 70,000 clones, almost 90% found once. The sample taken for sequencing was peripheral blood. Every receptor here comes from an elderly woman with active or convalescent COVID-19. Both conserved end residues are part of each CDR3. Fields, in order: clone size, D gene, V gene, J gene, CDR3 DNA, CDR3 protein. A D gene is named only where the DNA matches it firmly. Size is stated for part of the rows, as once, few or many counts, or as a class when the clone is expanded.

-	-	TRBV18	TRBJ1-2	TGTGCCAGCTCATCAGGGTATGGCTACACCTTC	CASSSGYGYTF
once	TRBD1	TRBV9	TRBJ1-2	TGTGCCAGCAGCGTGGGACAGGGGAACTATGGCTACACCTTC	CASSVGQGNYGYTF
few	-	TRBV4-2	TRBJ2-2	TGTGCCAGCAGCCAAGAAGTAGGGGGTAACACCGGGGAGCTGTTTTTT	CASSQEVGGNTGELFF
-	TRBD1	TRBV27	TRBJ1-2	TGTGCCAGCAGTTTACGGGTCATAGGAACGGGGACAGACTATGGCTACACCTTC	CASSLRVIGTGTDYGYTF
-	TRBD2	TRBV28	TRBJ2-3	TGTGCCAGCAGTTCACTAGCGGGAGCTCGGGGCACAGATACGCAGTATTTT	CASSSLAGARGTDTQYF
-	-	TRBV2	TRBJ2-1	TGTGCCAGCAGTGAGAGGGATAGGGATGAGCAGTTCTTC	CASSERDRDEQFF
once	-	TRBV6-5	TRBJ2-7	TGTGCCAGCAGTTTGGACTCGGCCGCCTACGAGCAGTACTTC	CASSLDSAAYEQYF
-	-	TRBV2	TRBJ1-5	TGTGCCAGCAGTGAAGCGCTTGGGAGGAATCAGCCCCAGCATTTT	CASSEALGRNQPQHF
-	-	TRBV28	TRBJ1-1	TGTGCCAGCAGTTCCCTCCCCGGTGAAGCTTTCTTT	CASSSLPGEAFF
once	-	TRBV5-6	TRBJ2-1	TGTGCCAGCAGCTTTGATGGCTATGAGCAGTTCTTC	CASSFDGYEQFF
-	-	TRBV28	TRBJ1-5	TGTGCCAGCAGACTCAGCGGCGTTAATAGCAATCAGCCCCAGCATTTT	CASRLSGVNSNQPQHF
once	TRBD1	TRBV6-6	TRBJ1-5	TGTGCCAGCAGTACTCGGACAGGGGGCAATCAGCCCCAGCATTTT	CASSTRTGGNQPQHF
-	-	TRBV30	TRBJ1-5	TGTGCCTGGACTCAGGGCCCCAATCAGCCCCAGCATTTT	CAWTQGPNQPQHF
-	-	TRBV11-2	TRBJ1-1	TGTGCCAGCAGCTTAGCCGTGGGGGGCACTGAAGCTTTCTTT	CASSLAVGGTEAFF
-	-	TRBV4-3	TRBJ1-2	TGCGCCAGCAGCCAGACAGGTCTCGGGGGCTACACCTTC	CASSQTGLGGYTF
-	TRBD1	TRBV5-1	TRBJ1-4	TGCGCCAGCAGCCCAGGGGGCGTTGAAAAACTGTTTTTT	CASSPGGVEKLFF
-	TRBD1	TRBV5-6	TRBJ1-5	TGTGCCAGCAGCTCCACAGGGGGAGCAAATCAGCCCCAGCATTTT	CASSSTGGANQPQHF
-	TRBD1	TRBV15	TRBJ1-4	TGTGCCACCAGCAGACAGGGGGCCGGAGCTGAAAAACTGTTTTTT	CATSRQGAGAEKLFF
-	-	TRBV2	TRBJ1-4	TGTGCCAGCAGGGAGATTCGCGATAATGAAAAACTGTTTTTT	CASREIRDNEKLFF
-	-	TRBV12-3/TRBV12-4	TRBJ1-2	TGTGCCAGCAGTTTATCGCGCCTTGGCTACACCTTC	CASSLSRLGYTF
-	-	TRBV7-6	TRBJ2-3	TGTGCCAGCAGCTTTGTGCAGGACACAGATACGCAGTATTTT	CASSFVQDTDTQYF
-	TRBD2	TRBV4-3	TRBJ2-1	TGCGCCAGCAGCCAAGATCCTGCGGGAGCTGGGAATGAGCAGTTCTTC	CASSQDPAGAGNEQFF
-	TRBD2	TRBV9	TRBJ2-5	TGTGCCAGCAGCGTTTCGGAACTAGCGGGGCAAGAGACCCAGTACTTC	CASSVSELAGQETQYF
once	-	TRBV11-3	TRBJ2-1	TGTGCCAGCAGCCCCGTGCGGTCGGCCTACAATGAGCAGTTCTTC	CASSPVRSAYNEQFF
once	TRBD1	TRBV18	TRBJ1-1	TGTGCCAGCTCACCAGGAGGGGGCCCGAACACTGAAGCTTTCTTT	CASSPGGGPNTEAFF
-	TRBD2	TRBV5-1	TRBJ2-7	TGCGCCAGCAGCTTTTCCCCCGGGAGGAGTCGCGAGCAGTACTTC	CASSFSPGRSREQYF
-	TRBD2	TRBV23-1	TRBJ2-7	TGCGCCAGCAGTCAGGTGGCTAGCGGGAGCTACGAGCAGTACTTC	CASSQVASGSYEQYF
-	TRBD1	TRBV7-2	TRBJ1-3	TGTGCCAGCAGCTTACAGGGACAGGGTCGAAACACCATATATTTT	CASSLQGQGRNTIYF
-	-	TRBV7-2	TRBJ2-1	TGTGCCAGCAGCCCCGGACAGTTTGCCGGCAATGAGCAGTTCTTC	CASSPGQFAGNEQFF
-	TRBD1	TRBV27	TRBJ1-2	TGTGCCAGCAGCTCAGGGGGCGTTGGCTACACCTTC	CASSSGGVGYTF